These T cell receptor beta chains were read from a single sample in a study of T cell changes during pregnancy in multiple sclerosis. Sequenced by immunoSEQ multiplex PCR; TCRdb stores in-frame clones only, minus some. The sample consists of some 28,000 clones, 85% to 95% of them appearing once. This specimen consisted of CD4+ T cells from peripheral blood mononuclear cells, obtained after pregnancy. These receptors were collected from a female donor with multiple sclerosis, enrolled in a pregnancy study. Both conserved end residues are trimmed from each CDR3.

cdr3_aa: ASSFGGSPNEKLF
v_call: TRBV7-2
cdr3_length: 13

cdr3_aa: ASSLMTGTAYEQY
v_call: TRBV14
cdr3_length: 13

cdr3_aa: ASSNGDLLAGGLNEQF
v_call: TRBV5-8
cdr3_length: 16

cdr3_aa: ASSLAASGGLGSETQY
v_call: TRBV5-1
cdr3_length: 16

cdr3_aa: ASSFRDRDGEAF
v_call: TRBV5-6
cdr3_length: 12

cdr3_aa: ASSLTGDGGSPLH
v_call: TRBV2
cdr3_length: 13

cdr3_aa: ASSSLTGSGNTIY
v_call: TRBV6-5
cdr3_length: 13

cdr3_aa: ASTSRGSLNTEAF
v_call: TRBV5-5
cdr3_length: 13

cdr3_aa: ASSPPGTGNYGYT
v_call: TRBV9
cdr3_length: 13

cdr3_aa: ASTKILGNEQF
v_call: TRBV19
cdr3_length: 11

cdr3_aa: ASSYSSQGRPEQF
v_call: TRBV6-5
cdr3_length: 13

cdr3_aa: ASSPGHYSNQPQH
v_call: TRBV5-6
cdr3_length: 13

cdr3_aa: ASSSGTSGRVGTDTQY
v_call: TRBV5-4
cdr3_length: 16

cdr3_aa: ASSVPAYNEQF
v_call: TRBV5-1
cdr3_length: 11

cdr3_aa: ASSLRWDRGLYGGYT
v_call: TRBV7-3
cdr3_length: 15

cdr3_aa: ASSRTGVGYGYT
v_call: TRBV27
cdr3_length: 12

cdr3_aa: ASSLAEATEQF
v_call: TRBV5-1
cdr3_length: 11

cdr3_aa: ASSLGGEGAANYGYT
v_call: TRBV5-4
cdr3_length: 15

cdr3_aa: ASSTLTGGVETQY
v_call: TRBV28
cdr3_length: 13

cdr3_aa: ASSLGSDIQY
v_call: TRBV7-2
cdr3_length: 10

cdr3_aa: ASGLAATGELF
v_call: TRBV9
cdr3_length: 11

cdr3_aa: ASSSEIGGTTQY
v_call: TRBV7-8
cdr3_length: 12

cdr3_aa: ASSFNEGTEAF
v_call: TRBV7-9
cdr3_length: 11

cdr3_aa: SVELAETNTGELF
v_call: TRBV29-1
cdr3_length: 13

cdr3_aa: ASRGAGAYEQY
v_call: TRBV10-2
cdr3_length: 11

cdr3_aa: ASSLGDRGETQY
v_call: TRBV11-3
cdr3_length: 12

cdr3_aa: ASSWVETGYGYT
v_call: TRBV7-9
cdr3_length: 12

cdr3_aa: ASKGVGGYEQY
v_call: TRBV2
cdr3_length: 11

cdr3_aa: ASSTGLGNNEQF
v_call: TRBV5-1
cdr3_length: 12

cdr3_aa: ASSLLGGGPTSDTQY
v_call: TRBV5-4
cdr3_length: 15

cdr3_aa: ASSIMGGGGNQPQH
v_call: TRBV19
cdr3_length: 14

cdr3_aa: ASSLEGGRGYT
v_call: TRBV11-2
cdr3_length: 11

cdr3_aa: ASSEQAGLSGNTIY
v_call: TRBV6-1
cdr3_length: 14

cdr3_aa: ASSPTGLNTEAF
v_call: TRBV10-2
cdr3_length: 12

cdr3_aa: ASSYGGRANYGYT
v_call: TRBV6-5
cdr3_length: 13

cdr3_aa: ASSSHGAQGDYGYT
v_call: TRBV19
cdr3_length: 14

cdr3_aa: ASSVTGGPGDTEAF
v_call: TRBV19
cdr3_length: 14

cdr3_aa: ASSSTRADTEAF
v_call: TRBV7-6
cdr3_length: 12

cdr3_aa: ASSLGEGQGNQPQH
v_call: TRBV7-2
cdr3_length: 14

cdr3_aa: ASSGGQGAFGNTIY
v_call: TRBV5-1
cdr3_length: 14

cdr3_aa: ASSSGSNTEAF
v_call: TRBV5-1
cdr3_length: 11

cdr3_aa: ASSARATETQY
v_call: TRBV2
cdr3_length: 11

cdr3_aa: ASRTGESYTEAF
v_call: TRBV7-9
cdr3_length: 12

cdr3_aa: ASSFGLAGVSEQF
v_call: TRBV5-1
cdr3_length: 13

cdr3_aa: ASRAGGAYGYT
v_call: TRBV27
cdr3_length: 11

cdr3_aa: ASGFSQTDTQY
v_call: TRBV12-5
cdr3_length: 11

cdr3_aa: SASSYGYT
v_call: TRBV20-1
cdr3_length: 8

cdr3_aa: ASSLYGTGGAGQY
v_call: TRBV5-1
cdr3_length: 13

cdr3_aa: ASRSIGLASGEQF
v_call: TRBV6-4
cdr3_length: 13

cdr3_aa: ASGLATWGDTEAF
v_call: TRBV12-5
cdr3_length: 13

cdr3_aa: AWSNPGLAEETQY
v_call: TRBV30
cdr3_length: 13

cdr3_aa: ASSIRWRGHQETQY
v_call: TRBV19
cdr3_length: 14

cdr3_aa: AWSPMGQGISEKLF
v_call: TRBV30
cdr3_length: 14

cdr3_aa: ASSPGGFGNQPQH
v_call: TRBV6-6
cdr3_length: 13